This T cell receptor (beta chain) derives from a study of regulatory T cells in long-lasting Graves disease. This clonotype was counted between two and nine times. Time point here: newly diagnosed GD, antithyroid drugs for less than 3 months. Preparation of the TCR library used RNA extracted from PBMCs. The authors diagnosed Graves' disease using American Thyroid Association guidelines. HTBI primers from iRepertoire and Arm-PCR of CDR3 regions yielded the TCR beta libraries. TCRdb itself ran the multiplex PCR reads through MiXCR, one entry per CDR3 protein. Of about 420,000 distinct CDR3 sequences detected, about 16% appear once; the ten largest clones hold 23%. The V gene lost 4 bases and the J gene lost 2 bases, with 13 bases spanning the gap. This CDR3 spans 14 amino acids. CDR1 and CDR2 from the germline V gene are SGHRS and YFSETQ. These same records also appear under a second study, on T cells in Graves' hyperthyroidism and ophthalmopathy. In that study: A set of HTBI primers served as the primers for a first-round RT-PCR of the TCR CDR3.

This sample comprised peripheral blood mononuclear cells (PBMCs), obtained at new diagnosis, from a patient treated with antithyroid drugs. The chain uses TRBV5-1 and TRBJ2-7; possible D gene TRBD1, 6 bases. This clonotype was obtained from a woman between 18 and 30 years old with Graves disease. CDR3 nucleotide sequence: TGCGCCAGCAGCCGGCAGACAGGTACCTACGAGCAGTACTTC. Translating gives CASSRQTGTYEQYF. The full variable domain, in which reference TRBV5-1 and TRBJ2-7 provide the parts outside the CDR3, is KAGVTQTPRYLIKTRGQQVTLSCSPISGHRSVSWYQQTPGQGLQFLFEYFSETQRNKGNFPGRFSGRQFSNSRSEMNVSTLELGDSALYLCASSRQTGTYEQYFGPGTRLTVT.